The clone carrying this T cell receptor beta chain was recorded at least ten times. Trimming left V 7 bases short and J 7 bases short, with 17 bases between. The CDR3 covers 13 residues. The germline V gene encodes CDR1 MNHEY and CDR2 SVGEGT. TCRdb reprocessed the RT-PCR reads with MiXCR, giving one entry per CDR3 protein. This sample has about 680,000 distinct CDR3 sequences, with approximately 15% found just once. The chain has TRBV6-2 or TRBV6-3 and TRBJ2-7; no clear D. This TCR was sampled from a female donor in good health, serving as a healthy control. The sample comprised memory CD4+ T cells from blood. The CDR3 spells CASTLLTGLEQYF. The DNA for the CDR3 is TGTGCCAGCACCCTTCTGACTGGGCTGGAGCAGTACTTC.